What follows describes a single T cell receptor (beta chain). The antigen it recognizes is unknown. No clone much larger than this one lies a single base away; base qualities are absent. Hyperthyroidism was defined as stable when no progression to ophthalmopathy occurred within 18 months of follow-up. Hyperthyroidism patients were newly diagnosed, were aged 18 to 65 years, and had a disease duration under 2 months. Patients were excluded if they had other autoimmune diseases, uncontrolled infections, pregnancy or lactation. Clinical symptoms, serum thyroxine, TRAb, thyroid ultrasound and orbital computed tomography were used for diagnosis. Using Ficoll-Paque density gradient centrifugation, PBMCs were isolated from about 9.4 ml of fresh peripheral blood. Total RNA was extracted using Trizol reagent, and RNA quality was checked on an Agilent 2100 Bioanalyzer. For repertoire sequencing, TCR beta CDR3 regions were amplified from RNA transcripts. A first-round RT-PCR used HTBI primers with the Qiagen OneStep RT-PCR kit, followed by a second-round multiplex PCR, size selection and purification. The libraries underwent paired-end sequencing with 100 bp reads on an Illumina HiSeq2000. The authors' pipeline ran thus. Reads were processed with SOAPnuke, discarding reads with adapters, uncalled bases, mean Phred below 15, or no exact constant-primer or identifier match. COPE v1.2.5 was used to merge high-quality paired reads. Each unique nucleotide sequence was defined as a clonotype, and clonotypes were aligned to IMGT TRB V, D and J references with MiTCR v1.1. Analysis was restricted to V-J combinations with a frequency above 0.0001, which covered roughly 99% of repertoires. A TCR clonal expansion and chaos score per V-J combination was defined as the ratio of F50 clonal expansion to chaos observed in the TCRdist matrix. Welch's t-statistics and random forest were used to reduce features to about a dozen V-J combinations, which were fed into a naive Bayes classifier. The similarity between thyroid and blood repertoires was quantified using the Morisita-Horn index. Using fastp at Q25 and MiXCR, TCRdb reprocessed the public reads and kept productive beta chains. Each entry merges the rows of one CDR3 protein and shows their most common DNA and genes. These V and J calls derive from TCRdb rather than the authors' analysis. The sample contains about 390,000 distinct CDR3 sequences, approximately 18% of them found a single time. Together, the top ten hold 2.4% of the sample.

The data derive from a study of Graves' ophthalmopathy and Graves' hyperthyroidism (dated by TCRdb to 2016 to 2019). About the investigation overall: Peripheral blood was collected at initial diagnosis, prior to any treatment. In total, 120 to 150 blood samples were TCR-sequenced: approximately 40 ophthalmopathy, 75 hyperthyroidism and approximately 17 hyperthyroidism-to-ophthalmopathy patients. To explore V-J signatures that separate ophthalmopathy from hyperthyroidism, a discovery set of around 97 patients was enrolled, consisting of 43 with ophthalmopathy and approximately 57 with stable hyperthyroidism. For independent validation, a separate cohort was made up of 18 hyperthyroidism patients plus 17 patients who later progressed from hyperthyroidism to ophthalmopathy. Once sampling was done, hyperthyroidism patients were given methimazole at a starting dose of 30 mg daily, while ophthalmopathy patients were given high-dose intravenous methylprednisolone. The study used signatures of the TCR beta repertoire to tell Graves' ophthalmopathy apart from Graves' hyperthyroidism and to predict which patients would progress to ophthalmopathy. In 6 or 7 hyperthyroidism patients, T-cell repertoires of thyroid tissue and blood were compared.

From cysteine to phenylalanine, the CDR3 is 13 amino acids long. The only DNA kept is the CDR3, 39 bases in frame from the first base. CDR1 and CDR2 are drawn from the germline V gene (reference sequence): LGHDT, YNNKEL. The junction shows trimming of 4 bases on V and 11 bases on J, plus 18 bases between the germline ends. The study at large found these results: In validation, the model predicted ophthalmopathy progression with 55% to 71% sensitivity and approximately 78% specificity; approximately 12 predicted patients were CT-confirmed with GO in a median of 6.5 months. Sample size was not statistically predetermined, and group allocation was not concealed from the investigators. In cross-validation, the 13-signature model distinguished ophthalmopathy from stable hyperthyroidism with 87.88% sensitivity and 81% to 82% specificity, while in the test set the corresponding values were approximately 79% and 70%. Most expanded thyroid clonotypes with a frequency above 0.001 also appeared in blood, which suggests that blood repertoires may reflect the immune response in the thyroid.

The sample consisted of peripheral blood. The receptor comes from an adult woman with stable Graves' hyperthyroidism. The V and J genes are TRBV3-1 and TRBJ2-7; the D region possibly corresponds to TRBD2 (6 bases align). The CDR3 protein sequence reads: CASSPSLFGSKYF. The sequenced DNA: TGTGCCAGCAGCCCGTCACTCTTCGGGAGCAAGTACTTC.